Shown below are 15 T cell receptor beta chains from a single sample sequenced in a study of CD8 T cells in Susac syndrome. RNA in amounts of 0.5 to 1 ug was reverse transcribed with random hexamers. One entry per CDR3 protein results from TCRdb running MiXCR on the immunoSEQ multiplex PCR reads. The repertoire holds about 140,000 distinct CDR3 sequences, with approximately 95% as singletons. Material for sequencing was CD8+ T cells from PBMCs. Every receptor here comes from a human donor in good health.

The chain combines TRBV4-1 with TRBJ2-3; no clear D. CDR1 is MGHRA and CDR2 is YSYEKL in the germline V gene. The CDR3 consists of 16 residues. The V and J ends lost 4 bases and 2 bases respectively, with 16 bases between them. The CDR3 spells CASSLSASAHTDTQYF. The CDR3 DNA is TGCGCCAGCAGCCTAAGCGCCAGTGCACACACAGATACGCAGTATTTT.

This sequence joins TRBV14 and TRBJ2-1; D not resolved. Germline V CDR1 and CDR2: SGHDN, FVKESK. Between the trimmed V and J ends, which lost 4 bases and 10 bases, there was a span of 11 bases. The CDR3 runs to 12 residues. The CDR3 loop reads CASSPSPAEQFF. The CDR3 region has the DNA TGTGCCAGCAGCCCTAGTCCCGCCGAGCAGTTCTTC.

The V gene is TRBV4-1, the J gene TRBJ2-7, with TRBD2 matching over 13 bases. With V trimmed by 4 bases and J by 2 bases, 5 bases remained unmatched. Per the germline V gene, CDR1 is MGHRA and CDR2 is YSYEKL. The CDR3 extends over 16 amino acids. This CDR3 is CASSPTGTSGTYEQYF. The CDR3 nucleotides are TGCGCCAGCAGCCCTACCGGGACTAGCGGGACCTACGAGCAGTACTTC.

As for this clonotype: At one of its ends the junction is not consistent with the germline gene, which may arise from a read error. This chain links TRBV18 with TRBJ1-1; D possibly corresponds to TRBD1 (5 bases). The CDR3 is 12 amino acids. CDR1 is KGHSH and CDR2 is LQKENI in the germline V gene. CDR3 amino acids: CASSADNIEAFF. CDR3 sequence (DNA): TGTGCCAGCTCAGCGGACAACATTGAAGCTTTCTTT.

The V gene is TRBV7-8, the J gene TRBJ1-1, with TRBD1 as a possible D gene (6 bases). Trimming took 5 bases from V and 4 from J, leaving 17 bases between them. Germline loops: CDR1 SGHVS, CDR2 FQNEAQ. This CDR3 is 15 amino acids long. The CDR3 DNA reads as TGTGCCAGCAGCCCGAGACAGGCGGAGAGCACTGAAGCTTTCTTT. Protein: CASSPRQAESTEAFF.

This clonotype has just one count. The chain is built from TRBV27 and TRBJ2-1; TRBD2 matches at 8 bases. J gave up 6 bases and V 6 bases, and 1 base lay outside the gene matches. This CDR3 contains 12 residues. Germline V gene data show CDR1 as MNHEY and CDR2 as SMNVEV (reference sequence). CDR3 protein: CASSGGVNEQFF. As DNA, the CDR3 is TGTGCCAGCAGCGGGGGGGTCAATGAGCAGTTCTTC.

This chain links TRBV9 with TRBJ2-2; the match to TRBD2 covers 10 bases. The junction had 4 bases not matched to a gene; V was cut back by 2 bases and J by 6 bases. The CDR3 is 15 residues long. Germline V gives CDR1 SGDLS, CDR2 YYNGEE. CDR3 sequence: CASSVASGSPGELFF. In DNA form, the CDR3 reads TGTGCCAGCAGCGTCGCTAGCGGGAGTCCCGGGGAGCTGTTTTTT.

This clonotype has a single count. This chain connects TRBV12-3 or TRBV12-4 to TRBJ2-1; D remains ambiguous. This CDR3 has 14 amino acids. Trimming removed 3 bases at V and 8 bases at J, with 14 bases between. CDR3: CASSFLVGWDEQFF. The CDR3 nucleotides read TGTGCCAGCAGTTTTCTAGTAGGCTGGGATGAGCAGTTCTTC.

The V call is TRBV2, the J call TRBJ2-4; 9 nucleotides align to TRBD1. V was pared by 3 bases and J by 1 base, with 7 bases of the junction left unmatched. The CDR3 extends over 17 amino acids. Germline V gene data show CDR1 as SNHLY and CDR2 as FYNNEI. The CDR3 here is CASSERITGGAKNIQYF. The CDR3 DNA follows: TGTGCCAGCAGTGAGCGAATAACAGGGGGCGCCAAAAACATTCAGTACTTC.

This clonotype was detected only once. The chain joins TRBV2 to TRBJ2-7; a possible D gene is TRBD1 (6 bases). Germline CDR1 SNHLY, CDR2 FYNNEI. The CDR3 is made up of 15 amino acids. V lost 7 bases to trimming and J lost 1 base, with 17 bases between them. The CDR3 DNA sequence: TGTGCCAGCACACAAAACCGGGACAAGTCCTACGAGCAGTACTTC. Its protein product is CASTQNRDKSYEQYF.

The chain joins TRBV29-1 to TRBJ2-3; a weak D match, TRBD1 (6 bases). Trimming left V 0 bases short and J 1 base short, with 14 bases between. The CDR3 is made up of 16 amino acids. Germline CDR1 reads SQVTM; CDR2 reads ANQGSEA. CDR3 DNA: TGCAGCGTTGAAGATTGGGTACAGGGTGGCACAGATACGCAGTATTTT. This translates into CSVEDWVQGGTDTQYF.

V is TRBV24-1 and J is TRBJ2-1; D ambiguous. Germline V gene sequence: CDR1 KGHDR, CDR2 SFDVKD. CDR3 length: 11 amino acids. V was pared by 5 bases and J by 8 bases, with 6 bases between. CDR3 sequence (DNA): TGTGCCACCAGTGGAGGCGATGAGCAGTTCTTC. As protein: CATSGGDEQFF.

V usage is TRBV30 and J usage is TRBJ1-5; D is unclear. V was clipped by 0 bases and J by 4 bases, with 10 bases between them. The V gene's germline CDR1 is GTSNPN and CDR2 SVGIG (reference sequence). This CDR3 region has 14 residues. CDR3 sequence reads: CAWSVGSLNQPQHF. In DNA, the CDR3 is TGTGCCTGGAGTGTGGGCAGCCTAAATCAGCCCCAGCATTTT. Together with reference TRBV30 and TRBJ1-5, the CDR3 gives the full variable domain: SQTIHQWPATLVQPVGSPLSLECTVEGTSNPNLYWYRQAAGRGLQLLFYSVGIGQISSEVPQNLSASRPQDRQFILSSKKLLLSDSGFYLCAWSVGSLNQPQHFGDGTRLSIL.

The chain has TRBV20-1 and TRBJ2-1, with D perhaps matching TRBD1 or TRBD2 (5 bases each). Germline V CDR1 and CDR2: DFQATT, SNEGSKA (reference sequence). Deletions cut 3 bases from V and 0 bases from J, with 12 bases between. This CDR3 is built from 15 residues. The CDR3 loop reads CSASDGGSSYNEQFF. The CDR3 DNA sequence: TGCAGTGCTAGTGATGGGGGATCCTCCTACAATGAGCAGTTCTTC.

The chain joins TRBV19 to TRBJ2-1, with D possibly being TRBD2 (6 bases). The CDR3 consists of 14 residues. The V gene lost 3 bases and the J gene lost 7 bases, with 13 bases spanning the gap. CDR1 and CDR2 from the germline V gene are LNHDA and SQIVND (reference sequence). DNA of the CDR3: TGTGCCAGTAGTATTACAGGTGGAGGGAATGAGCAGTTCTTC. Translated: CASSITGGGNEQFF. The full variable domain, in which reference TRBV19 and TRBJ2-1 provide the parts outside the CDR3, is DGGITQSPKYLFRKEGQNVTLSCEQNLNHDAMYWYRQDPGQGLRLIYYSQIVNDFQKGDIAEGYSVSREKKESFPLTVTSAQKNPTAFYLCASSITGGGNEQFFGPGTRLTVL.